This T cell receptor beta chain is drawn from a study of blood T cell repertoires in COVID-19. Study at large: Donors in the United States, Italy and Spain gave samples during acute or convalescent COVID-19. T cells, B-cell-depleted T cells, or PBMCs supplied cDNA or gDNA.

As handled by the study authors: Amplifying reference gene primers gave estimates of nucleated cell counts. The repertoire was sequenced with immunoSEQ multiplex PCR; TCRdb's copy has only in-frame clones and lacks some. V, J and clone size reflect that table, while D and trimming were determined from the DNA. The sample gives around 620,000 clones, over 80% of which show up once; roughly 0.25% is in the top ten. Trimming cost V 5 bases and J 4 bases; bases outside gene matches: 8. Germline lookup yields CDR1 SGHTA and CDR2 FQGTGA. This CDR3 comprises 15 residues. The receptor's source is a woman aged 18-29 years with acute or convalescent COVID-19. The specimen sequenced was peripheral blood. The chain recombines TRBV7-3 with TRBJ2-3, with 8 bases fitting TRBD2. The CDR3 region is CASSPGLAIADTQYF. DNA of the CDR3: TGTGCCAGCAGCCCCGGACTAGCTATCGCAGATACGCAGTATTTT.